One T cell receptor (beta chain) is described in this entry. Its target is unknown. The record originates from a study of CD8 T cells in Susac syndrome. Study findings and constraints: An acknowledgment was made by the study that its TCR sequencing and HLA analysis involved relatively few individuals.

The germline gives CDR1 SGHRS, CDR2 YFSETQ. The V and J ends lost 4 bases and 5 bases, in that order; junction bases with no gene match: 12. The CDR3 runs 16 residues. Sequencing of TCR beta was undertaken in CD8+ and CD4+ T cells derived from blood. The CD8+ and CD4+ T cells were isolated magnetically using a negative isolation approach, whereas the TEMRA cells were enriched by FACS. Reverse transcription of about 0.5 to 1 ug RNA was carried out with random hexamers. The method of amplification for TCR beta CDR3 was immunoSEQ multiplex PCR, covering 54 Vbeta and 13 Jbeta. MiXCR, applied by TCRdb to the immunoSEQ multiplex PCR reads, yields one record per CDR3 protein. In the table there are a few hundred thousand distinct CDR3 sequences, around 90% of which are singletons.

J is TRBJ2-1 and V is TRBV5-1; TRBD1 aligns across 7 bases. Sequencing was carried out using CD8+ T cells from PBMCs. This receptor was taken from a human donor with multiple sclerosis. CDR3 sequence (DNA): TGCGCCAGCAGCCCCTACTCGCCCGGACAGGACAATGAGCAGTTCTTC. It codes for CASSPYSPGQDNEQFF.